The text below deals with one TCR beta chain. Patients of the Seattle cohort, enrolled during active infection, were followed longitudinally. This specimen belongs to a study of blood T cell repertoires in COVID-19. Study-wide context: PBMCs, B-cell-depleted T cells, or T cells were the source of the cDNA or gDNA that made up the material.

Trimming removed 1 base at V and 4 bases at J, with 12 bases between. This CDR3 spans 15 amino acids. Germline-derived CDR1 and CDR2 are SGHRS and YFSETQ. In the authors' methods: Nucleated cell number was recorded as an estimate derived from reference gene primer amplification. Repertoires were generated with immunoSEQ multiplex PCR, while TCRdb's copy carries only in-frame clones and drops some. V and J calls and clone size come straight from that table; D and trimming were deduced from the DNA. The top ten clones hold around 15% of a sample with approximately 140,000 clones, more than 80% of them seen once.

The rearrangement joins TRBV5-1 to TRBJ1-3, with D possibly being TRBD1 (5 bases). The clonotype comes from a man aged 18-30 years with COVID-19, enrolled during active disease. Sample: peripheral blood. CDR3 in amino acids: CASSLSGGRGNTIYF. Written as DNA, the CDR3 is TGCGCCAGCAGCTTGTCCGGGGGACGGGGAAACACCATATATTTT.